A few counts support the clone carrying this T cell receptor beta chain. This sample was included in a study of regulatory T cells in long-lasting Graves disease. Study as a whole: Graves' patients diagnosed newly had used antithyroid drugs under 3 months.

Arm-PCR of CDR3 regions and iRepertoire HTBI primers were used to build TCR beta libraries. TCRdb processed the multiplex PCR reads anew with MiXCR; each CDR3 protein has one entry. The data hold about 470,000 distinct CDR3 sequences, with roughly 17% observed a single time. The V gene's germline CDR1 is SGHAT and CDR2 FQNNGV. The CDR3 has 16 amino acids. Unmatched junction bases numbered 4, after V lost 3 bases and J lost 0 bases. Time point indicated: newly diagnosed GD, antithyroid drugs for less than 3 months. Making the TCR library involved RNA that had been extracted from PBMCs. These sequences were also reported in another study, on T cells in Graves' hyperthyroidism and ophthalmopathy. From that paper: Diagnosis of hyperthyroidism was new in patients aged 18 to 65, and its duration was under 2 months. HTBI primers drove first-round RT-PCR of the TCR CDR3. The majority of expanded thyroid clonotypes above 0.001 also appeared in blood.

The chain uses TRBV11-2 and TRBJ2-7, with 11 bases identical to TRBD2. This sequence was found in a man in his forties with Graves disease. Sequencing was performed on peripheral blood mononuclear cells (PBMCs), taken at new diagnosis, from a patient treated with antithyroid drugs. This CDR3 reads CASSFLGLAASYEQYF. DNA of the CDR3: TGTGCCAGCAGCTTCCTGGGACTAGCGGCCTCCTACGAGCAGTACTTC.